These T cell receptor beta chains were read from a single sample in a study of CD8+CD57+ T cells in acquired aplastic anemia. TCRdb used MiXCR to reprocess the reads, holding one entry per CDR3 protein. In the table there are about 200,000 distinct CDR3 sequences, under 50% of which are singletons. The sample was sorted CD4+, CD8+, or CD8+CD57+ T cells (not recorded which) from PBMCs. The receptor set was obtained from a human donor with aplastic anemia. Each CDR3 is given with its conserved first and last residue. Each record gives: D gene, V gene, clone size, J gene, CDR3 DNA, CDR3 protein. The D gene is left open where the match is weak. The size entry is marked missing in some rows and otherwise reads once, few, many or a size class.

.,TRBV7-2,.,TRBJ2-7,TGTGCCAGCAGCCCGGACATGGGCTACGAGCAGTACTTC,CASSPDMGYEQYF
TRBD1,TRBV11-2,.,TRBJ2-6,TGTGCCAGCAGCGCGGACAGGGGATCTGGGGCCAACGTCCTGACTTTC,CASSADRGSGANVLTF
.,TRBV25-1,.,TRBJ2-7,TGCGCCAGCAGTGAGTGGGAACAGAACGAGCAGTACTTC,CASSEWEQNEQYF
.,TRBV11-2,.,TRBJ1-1,TGTGCCAGCAGCTTCGGGCAGGGGACCATGGCTTTCTTT,CASSFGQGTMAFF
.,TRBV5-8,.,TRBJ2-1,TGCGCCAGCAACGACTTAGGGAATGAGCAGTTCTTC,CASNDLGNEQFF
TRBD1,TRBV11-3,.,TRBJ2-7,TGTGCCAGTAGCTTCGACAGGGTCCACGAGCAGTACTTC,CASSFDRVHEQYF
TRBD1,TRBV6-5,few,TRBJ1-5,TGTGCCACCAAACGGACAGGGAGGGATCAGCCCCAGCATTTT,CATKRTGRDQPQHF
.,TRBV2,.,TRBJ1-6,TGTGCCAGCGACCGGACTCTACCACCTGGGTCACCCCTCCACTTT,CASDRTLPPGSPLHF
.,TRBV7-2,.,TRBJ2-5,TGTGTCAGCAGCGTTGGACTAACGGAGACCCAGTACTTC,CVSSVGLTETQYF
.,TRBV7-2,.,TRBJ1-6,TGTGCCAGCAGCTCCCTCCACTTT,CASSSLHF
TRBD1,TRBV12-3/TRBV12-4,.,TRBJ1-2,TGTGCCAGCAGTTGGGACAGGGGCCATAGCGGGGAGTCTAACTATGGCTACACCTTC,CASSWDRGHSGESNYGYTF
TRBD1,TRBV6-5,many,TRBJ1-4,TGTGCCAGCAGTTACTCGAGGACAGGGGGCCTTGTAAAACTGTTTTTT,CASSYSRTGGLVKLFF
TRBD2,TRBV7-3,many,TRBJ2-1,TGTGCCAGCAGCTCTAGCCTAGCGGGGGGAAAGTTCTTC,CASSSSLAGGKFF
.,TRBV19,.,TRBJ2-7,TGTACCAGTAGTATCTCAGGGGACGGGCAGTGCTTC,CTSSISGDGQCF
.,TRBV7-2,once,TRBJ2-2,TGTGCCAGCAGCCCTCGGACAGAAGGGGAGGGCACCGGGGAGCTGTTTTTT,CASSPRTEGEGTGELFF
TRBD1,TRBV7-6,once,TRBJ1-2,TGTGCCAGCAGCCCCCCCCGGACAGGGAATGGCTACACCTTC,CASSPPRTGNGYTF
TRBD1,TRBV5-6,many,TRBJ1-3,TGTGCCAGCAGCTTAACAGGGGGCAGTAGAAACACCATATATTTT,CASSLTGGSRNTIYF
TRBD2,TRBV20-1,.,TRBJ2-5,TGCAGTGCATGTGCGGGGGGAGAAGAGACCCAGTACTTC,CSACAGGEETQYF
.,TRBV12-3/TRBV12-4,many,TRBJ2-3,TGTGCCTCCATGGACATTAGGGATACGCAGTATTTT,CASMDIRDTQYF
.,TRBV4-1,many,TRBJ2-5,TGCGCCAGCAGGCAAACTGACAGACAAGAGACCCAGTACTTC,CASRQTDRQETQYF
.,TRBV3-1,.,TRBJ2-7,TGTGCCAGCAGCCAAGTGGGAGTCTCCTACGAGCAGTACTTC,CASSQVGVSYEQYF
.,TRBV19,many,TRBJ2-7,TGTGCCAGTAGTACTACAGGGACTCCCTACGAGCAGTACTTC,CASSTTGTPYEQYF
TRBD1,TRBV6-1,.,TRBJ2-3,TGTGCCAGCAGTGAAGAGCCCGGGACAGGCACAGATACGCAGTATTTT,CASSEEPGTGTDTQYF
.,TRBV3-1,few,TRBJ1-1,TGTGCCAGCAGCCAAGATCGGGGAGGAACTGAAGCTTTCTTT,CASSQDRGGTEAFF
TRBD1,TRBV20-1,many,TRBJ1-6,TGCAGTGCTCTCGAGGGGGACAGGGAATCACCCCTCCACTTT,CSALEGDRESPLHF
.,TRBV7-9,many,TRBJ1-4,TGTGCCAGCAGCTTAGAGGCCGCAACTAATGAAAAACTGTTTTTT,CASSLEAATNEKLFF
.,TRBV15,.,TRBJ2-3,TGTGCCACCAGCTGGGGGATCGGGACGGCAGATACGCAGTATTTT,CATSWGIGTADTQYF
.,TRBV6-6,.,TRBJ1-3,TGTGCCAGCAGTAAATTGCTGGGAAACACCATATATTTT,CASSKLLGNTIYF
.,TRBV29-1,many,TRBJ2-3,TGCAGCGTAGCGTGGGACCGTCGGCGAGATACGCAGTATTTT,CSVAWDRRRDTQYF
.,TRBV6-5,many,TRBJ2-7,TGTGCCAGCAGTAGGACAGACAAATCCTACGAGCAGTACTTC,CASSRTDKSYEQYF
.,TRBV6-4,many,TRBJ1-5,TGTGCCAGCAGTGTACACAGGGATCAGCCCCAGCATTTT,CASSVHRDQPQHF
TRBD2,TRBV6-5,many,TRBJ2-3,TGTGCCAGCAGTTACGGAGCGGGGGGACGCACAGATACGCAGTATTTT,CASSYGAGGRTDTQYF
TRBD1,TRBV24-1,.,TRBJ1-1,TGTGCCACAAGGGACAGGGTGGACACTGAAGCTTTCTTT,CATRDRVDTEAFF
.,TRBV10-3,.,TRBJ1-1,TGTGCCATCAGTGAGTGGCAGGAAAGTGAAGCTTTCTTT,CAISEWQESEAFF
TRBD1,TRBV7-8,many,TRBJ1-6,TGTGCCAGCAGCTTGGACAGGGGTGGTAATTCACCCCTCCACTTT,CASSLDRGGNSPLHF
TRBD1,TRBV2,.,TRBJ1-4,TGTGCCAGCACTACAACCGGGACAGGAGGTGAAAAACTGTTTTTT,CASTTTGTGGEKLFF
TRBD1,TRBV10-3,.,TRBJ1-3,TGTGCCATCAGTGCAGGGGGCAGCTTCTCTGGAAACACCATATATTTT,CAISAGGSFSGNTIYF
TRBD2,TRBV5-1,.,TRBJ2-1,TGCGCCAGCAGCTCGGGGGTAGCGGGTACCTACAATGAGCAGTTCTTC,CASSSGVAGTYNEQFF
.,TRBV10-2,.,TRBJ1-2,TGCGCCAGCAACGGACGGGTTGCTGGGACCGGTGGCTACACCTTC,CASNGRVAGTGGYTF
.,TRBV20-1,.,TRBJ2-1,TGCAGTGCTAGAGCAGGGGATAGTGCAATCTCCTACAATGAGCAGTTCTTC,CSARAGDSAISYNEQFF